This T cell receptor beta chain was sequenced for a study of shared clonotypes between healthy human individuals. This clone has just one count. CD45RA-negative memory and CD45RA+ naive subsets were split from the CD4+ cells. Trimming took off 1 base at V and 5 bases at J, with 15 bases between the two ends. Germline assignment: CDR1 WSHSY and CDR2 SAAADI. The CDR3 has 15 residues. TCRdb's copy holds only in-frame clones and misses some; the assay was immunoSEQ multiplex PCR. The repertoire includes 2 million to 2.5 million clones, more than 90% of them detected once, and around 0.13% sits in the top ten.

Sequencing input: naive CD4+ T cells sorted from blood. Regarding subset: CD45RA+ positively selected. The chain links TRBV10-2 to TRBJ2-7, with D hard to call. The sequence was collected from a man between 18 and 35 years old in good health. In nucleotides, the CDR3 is TGCGCCAGCAGTGAGTATGTGGGTCCTAGGGACGAGCAGTACTTC. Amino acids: CASSEYVGPRDEQYF.